Below, one T cell receptor beta chain is given with its context. Its antigen is not identified. The repertoire was sequenced with immunoSEQ multiplex PCR; TCRdb's copy has only in-frame clones and lacks some. The sample has fewer than 100,000 clones, around 85% seen once. The data are from a study of OX40 agonist ivuxolimab in advanced cancers. General observations from the study: Among expanded peripheral T cells, antigen specificity went undetermined.

V lost 3 bases, J lost 1 base, and 9 bases lay in between. Germline V gene lookup returns CDR1 MNHEY and CDR2 SMNVEV (reference sequence). The CDR3 is 15 residues long. The genes are TRBV27 and TRBJ2-2, with D hard to call. The input for sequencing was CD4+ or CD8+ T cells sorted from blood, taken in a trial of the OX40 agonist ivuxolimab. The TCR was taken from an adult with an advanced solid tumor such as melanoma, head and neck, liver or kidney cancer. The CDR3 here is CASSFTTGNTGELFF. The CDR3, as DNA: TGTGCCAGCAGTTTCACGACCGGGAACACCGGGGAGCTGTTTTTT.